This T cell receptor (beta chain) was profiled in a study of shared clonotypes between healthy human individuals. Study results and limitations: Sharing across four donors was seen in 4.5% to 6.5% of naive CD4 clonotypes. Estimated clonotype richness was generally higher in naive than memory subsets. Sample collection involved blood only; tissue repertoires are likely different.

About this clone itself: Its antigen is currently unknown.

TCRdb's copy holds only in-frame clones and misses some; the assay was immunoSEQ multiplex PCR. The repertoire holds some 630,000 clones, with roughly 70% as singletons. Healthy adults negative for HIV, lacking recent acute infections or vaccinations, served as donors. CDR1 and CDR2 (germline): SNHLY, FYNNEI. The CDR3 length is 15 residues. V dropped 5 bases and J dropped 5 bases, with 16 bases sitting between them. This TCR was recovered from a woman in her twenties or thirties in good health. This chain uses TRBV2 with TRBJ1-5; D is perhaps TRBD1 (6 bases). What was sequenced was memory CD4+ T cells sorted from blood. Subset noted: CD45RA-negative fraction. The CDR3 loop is CASSLSGQPYQPQHF. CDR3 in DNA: TGTGCCAGCAGTCTTTCCGGACAGCCTTATCAGCCCCAGCATTTT. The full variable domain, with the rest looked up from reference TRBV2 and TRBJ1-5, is EPEVTQTPSHQVTQMGQEVILRCVPISNHLYFYWYRQILGQKVEFLVSFYNNEISEKSEIFDDQFSVERPDGSNFTLKIRSTKLEDSAMYFCASSLSGQPYQPQHFGDGTRLSIL.